Below are 10 T cell receptor beta chains sequenced from a single sample in a study of T cell responses to AZD1222 COVID-19 vaccine. Assay used: immunoSEQ multiplex PCR; TCRdb lists only in-frame clones, some missing. The profile shows around 140,000 clones, more than 70% of them singletons. The sequencing here drew on peripheral blood, taken 28 days after the second AZD1222 dose. The receptor set was obtained from an adult who received the AZD1222 COVID-19 vaccine.

As DNA, the CDR3 is TGTGCCAGCAGCAAACAGAGGGGGGCGCTTACCTATGGCTACACCTTC. Its translation is CASSKQRGALTYGYTF. This chain uses TRBV21-1 with TRBJ1-2. TRBV21-1 is a pseudogene segment. This CDR3 spans 16 amino acids.

The chain joins TRBV4-2 to TRBJ1-2; no clear D. V lost 0 bases, J lost 0 bases, and 14 bases lay in between. This CDR3 spans 17 amino acids. CDR1 LGHNA and CDR2 YNFKEQ come from the germline V gene. CDR3 DNA: TGTGCCAGCAGCCAAGATCCCTTGGGGAAAGCTAACTATGGCTACACCTTC. Translated: CASSQDPLGKANYGYTF.

This chain joins TRBV5-5 and TRBJ2-7; 11 bases agree with TRBD1. The CDR3 totals 15 residues. The J segment lost 3 bases and the V segment lost 1 base, leaving 3 bases of the junction unmatched. In germline, CDR1 is SGHKS, CDR2 YYEKEE (reference sequence). DNA of the CDR3: TGTGCCAGCAGCTTGTGGGGACAGGGGGTCTACGAGCAGTACTTC. Residues: CASSLWGQGVYEQYF.

The chain joins TRBV5-1 to TRBJ2-3; D is undetermined. The V end lost 1 base, the J end lost 4 bases, and 13 bases lay between the germline ends. Per the germline V gene, CDR1 is SGHRS and CDR2 is YFSETQ. The CDR3 extends over 15 amino acids. The CDR3 region has the DNA TGCGCCAGCAGCTTGCGGTCGGAATACGCAGATACGCAGTATTTT. Its translation: CASSLRSEYADTQYF.

This clone was detected only once. The J gene is TRBJ2-1, the V gene TRBV9, with unresolved D. Germline CDR1 reads SGDLS; CDR2 reads YYNGEE. This CDR3 has 14 amino acids. Trimming took off 0 bases at V and 9 bases at J, with 13 bases between the two ends. The CDR3 is CASSVAWATGEQFF. CDR3 nucleotide sequence: TGTGCCAGCAGCGTAGCTTGGGCGACGGGTGAGCAGTTCTTC.

This chain uses TRBV7-8 with TRBJ1-1; a possible D gene is TRBD1 (6 bases). V shed 2 bases and J shed 3 bases, with 13 bases lying between them. Germline CDR1 is SGHVS and CDR2 is FQNEAQ. CDR3 size: 15 residues. CDR3 sequence: CASSLQTGLDTEAFF. The CDR3 DNA reads as TGTGCCAGCAGCTTACAGACAGGCTTGGACACTGAAGCTTTCTTT. The variable domain in full, completed from reference TRBV7-8 and TRBJ1-1, reads GAGVSQSPRYKVAKRGQDVALRCDPISGHVSLFWYQQALGQGPEFLTYFQNEAQLDKSGLPSDRFFAERPEGSVSTLKIQRTQQEDSAVYLCASSLQTGLDTEAFFGQGTRLTVV.

V usage is TRBV27 and J usage is TRBJ2-6; no definite D call. Trimming removed 2 bases at V and 2 bases at J, with 19 bases between. The CDR3 loop spans 19 amino acids. Germline V gene lookup returns CDR1 MNHEY and CDR2 SMNVEV (reference sequence). The CDR3 sequence: CASSLRALITVAGANVLTF. Written as DNA, the CDR3 is TGTGCCAGCAGTTTACGGGCCTTAATAACGGTGGCTGGGGCCAACGTCCTGACTTTC.

The chain carries TRBV6-2 or TRBV6-3 and TRBJ1-3; no definite D call. Trimming shortened V by 6 bases and J by 2 bases, and 8 bases separated the two germline ends. Germline V gene data show CDR1 as MNHEY and CDR2 as SVGEGT. The CDR3 totals 13 residues. Written as DNA, the CDR3 is TGTGCCAGCAGCAACCAGGCTGGAAACACCATATATTTT. Residues: CASSNQAGNTIYF.

This chain links TRBV7-2 with TRBJ1-5; D is ambiguous. Germline lookup yields CDR1 SGHTA and CDR2 FQGNSA. Trimming stripped 3 bases from V and 3 bases from J, with 12 bases between. The CDR3 contains 15 residues. The CDR3 sequence: CASSFGVGANQPQHF. The CDR3 nucleotides are TGTGCCAGCAGCTTTGGGGTAGGAGCCAATCAGCCCCAGCATTTT.

The chain couples TRBV7-3 to TRBJ2-1; 10 bases agree with TRBD2. Germline-derived CDR1 and CDR2 are SGHTA and FQGTGA. CDR3 length: 17 amino acids. The V gene end was trimmed by 2 bases and the J gene end by 0 bases; junction bases not matched to a gene: 4. For the CDR3, the DNA is TGTGCCAGCAGCTTACGCCCTAGCGGGAGCTCCTACAATGAGCAGTTCTTC. Its protein is CASSLRPSGSSYNEQFF.